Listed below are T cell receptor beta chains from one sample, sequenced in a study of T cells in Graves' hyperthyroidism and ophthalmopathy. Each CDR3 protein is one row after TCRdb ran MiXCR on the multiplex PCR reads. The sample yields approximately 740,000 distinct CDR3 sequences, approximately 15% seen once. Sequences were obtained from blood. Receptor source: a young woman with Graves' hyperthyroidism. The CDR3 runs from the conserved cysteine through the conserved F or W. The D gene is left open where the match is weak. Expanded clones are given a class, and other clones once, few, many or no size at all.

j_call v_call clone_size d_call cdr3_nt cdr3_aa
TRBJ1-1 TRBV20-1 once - TGCAGTGCTCCATCAGAATCCTTTGGGGCCGCTTTCTTT CSAPSESFGAAFF
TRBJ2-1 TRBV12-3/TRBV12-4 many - TGTGCCAGCAGTTCCGGGGGTGAGAATGAGCAGTTCTTC CASSSGGENEQFF
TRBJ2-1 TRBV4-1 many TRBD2 TGCGCCAGCAGCCCGACTAGCGGGAGTGCAGTCTACAATGAGCAGTTCTTC CASSPTSGSAVYNEQFF
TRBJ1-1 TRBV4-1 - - TGCGCCAGCAGCCAAGCAGACAGATACACTGAAGCTTTCTTT CASSQADRYTEAFF
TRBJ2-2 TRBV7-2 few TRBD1 TGTGCCAGCAGCTCCTCACGACAGGGGCGATCCGGGGAGCTGTTTTTT CASSSSRQGRSGELFF
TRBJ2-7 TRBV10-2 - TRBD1 TGCGCCAGCAAAGGGACAGGGGTCTACGAGCAGTACTTC CASKGTGVYEQYF
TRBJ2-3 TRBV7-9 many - TGTGCCAGCAGCTTAGGGGGGGCCACAGATACGCAGTATTTT CASSLGGATDTQYF
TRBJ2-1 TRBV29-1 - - TGCAGCGTCCTCAACGGACTCTACAATGAGCAGTTCTTC CSVLNGLYNEQFF
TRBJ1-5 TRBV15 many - TGTGCCACCAGCAGAGACGGGGAGAGCAATCAGCCCCAGCATTTT CATSRDGESNQPQHF
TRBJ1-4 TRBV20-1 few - TGCAGTGCTAGAAGAGGACTTCCCCCAGAAAAACTGTTTTTT CSARRGLPPEKLFF
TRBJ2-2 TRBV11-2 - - TGTGCCAGCATCCAGGGGCATGCCGGGGAGCTGTTTTTT CASIQGHAGELFF
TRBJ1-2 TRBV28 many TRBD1 TGTGCCAGCAGCCCCGGGACAGCGTCGGACTATGGCTACACCTTC CASSPGTASDYGYTF
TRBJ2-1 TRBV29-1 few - TGCAGCGTTGAGGGGGAGACTAGGCGGTACAATGAGCAGTTCTTC CSVEGETRRYNEQFF